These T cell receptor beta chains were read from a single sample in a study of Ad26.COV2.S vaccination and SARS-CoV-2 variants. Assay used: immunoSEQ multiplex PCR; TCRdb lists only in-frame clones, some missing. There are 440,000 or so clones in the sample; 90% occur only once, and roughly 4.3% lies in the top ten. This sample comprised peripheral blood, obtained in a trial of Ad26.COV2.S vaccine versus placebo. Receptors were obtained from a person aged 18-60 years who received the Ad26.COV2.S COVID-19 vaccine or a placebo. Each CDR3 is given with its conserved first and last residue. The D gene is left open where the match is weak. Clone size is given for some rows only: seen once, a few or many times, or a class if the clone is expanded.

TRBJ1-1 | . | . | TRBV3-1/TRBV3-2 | TGTGCCAGCAGCCAAGATCTATCCGGGATGGGGACTGAAGCTTTCTTT | CASSQDLSGMGTEAFF
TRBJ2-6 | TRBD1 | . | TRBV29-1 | TGCAGCGTTGAAGTCCGGGACAGGTCGGTTGATGGGGCCAACGTCCTGACTTTC | CSVEVRDRSVDGANVLTF
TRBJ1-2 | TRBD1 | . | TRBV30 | TGTGCCTGGACCCGGGACAGATCTGGCTATGGCTACACCTTC | CAWTRDRSGYGYTF
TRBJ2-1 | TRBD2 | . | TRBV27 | TGTGCCAGCAGTGACCACACTAGCGGGGGAATCAATGAGCAGTTCTTC | CASSDHTSGGINEQFF
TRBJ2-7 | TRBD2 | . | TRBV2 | TGTGCCAGCAGATCAGTGGCGGGAGACTATGTAGGGCAGTACTTC | CASRSVAGDYVGQYF
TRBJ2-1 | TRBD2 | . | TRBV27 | TGTGCCAGCAGTTTATCGGCGGGACTATACAATGAGCAGTTCTTC | CASSLSAGLYNEQFF
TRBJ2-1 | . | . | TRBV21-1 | TGTGCCAGACGAGCGGGAGTCGATGAGCAGTTCTTC | CARRAGVDEQFF
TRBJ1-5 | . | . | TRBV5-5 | TGTGCCAGCAGGCTGGACAGTTATAGCAATCAGCCCCAGCATTTT | CASRLDSYSNQPQHF
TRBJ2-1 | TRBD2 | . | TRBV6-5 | TGTGCCAGCAGTTACCTAGCGGGAGCATACAATGAGCAGTTCTTC | CASSYLAGAYNEQFF
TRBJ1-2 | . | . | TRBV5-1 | TGCGCCAGCAGCTTCGGAGAAAACTATGGCTACACCTTC | CASSFGENYGYTF
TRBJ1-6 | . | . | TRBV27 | TGTGCCAGCAGTTTAGCAGGGGAAAGATATTCACCCCTCCACTTT | CASSLAGERYSPLHF
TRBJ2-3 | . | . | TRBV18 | TGTGCCAGCTCACGTGGAGAAAGCACTAGCACAGATACGCAGTATTTT | CASSRGESTSTDTQYF
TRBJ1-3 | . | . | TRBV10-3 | TGTGCCATCAGTGGGACAAACTCTGGAAACACCATATATTTT | CAISGTNSGNTIYF
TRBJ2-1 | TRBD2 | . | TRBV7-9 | TGTGCCAGCAGCTTACGTCGTGATAGCGGGAGCGTGTGGGGCAATGAGCAGTTCTTC | CASSLRRDSGSVWGNEQFF
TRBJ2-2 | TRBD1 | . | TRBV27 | TGTGCCAGCAGGGGACAGGGGTGGAACACCGGGGAGCTGTTTTTT | CASRGQGWNTGELFF
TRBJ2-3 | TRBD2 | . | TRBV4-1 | TGCGCCAGCAGCTTCAGCGGGAGGGCCGCAGATACGCAGTATTTT | CASSFSGRAADTQYF
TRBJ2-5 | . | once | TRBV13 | TGTGCCAGCAGTCAACAAGAGACCCAGTACTTC | CASSQQETQYF
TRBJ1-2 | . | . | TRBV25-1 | TGTGCCAGCAGTGCTCTGGGGACTCTCACCTTC | CASSALGTLTF
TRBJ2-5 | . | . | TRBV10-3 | TGTGCCATCAGCAACGATAATAAGACAGACCTCCAAGAGACCCAGTACTTC | CAISNDNKTDLQETQYF
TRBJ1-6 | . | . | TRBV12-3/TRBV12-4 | TGTGCCAGCAGTCACAGGGATTCACCCCTCCACTTT | CASSHRDSPLHF
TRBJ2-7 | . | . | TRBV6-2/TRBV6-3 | TGTGCCAGCAGTACAGGGTCCTACGAGCAGTACTTC | CASSTGSYEQYF
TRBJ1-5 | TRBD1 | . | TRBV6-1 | TGTGCCAGCAGTGGCTTAGACAGGGGGTACAATCAGCCCCAGCATTTT | CASSGLDRGYNQPQHF
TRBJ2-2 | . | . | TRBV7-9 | TGTGCCAGCAGCTTCGACATTGGGTCCGGGGAGCTGTTTTTT | CASSFDIGSGELFF
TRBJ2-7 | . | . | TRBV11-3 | TGTGCCAGCAGCTTAGCAGGGACATCCTACGAGCAGTACTTC | CASSLAGTSYEQYF
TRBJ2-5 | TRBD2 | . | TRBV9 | TGTGCCAGCAGCGTTGCGGGAGGGCAAGAGACCCAGTACTTC | CASSVAGGQETQYF
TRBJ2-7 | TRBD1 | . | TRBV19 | TGTGCCAGTAGTATAGGACAGGGGACCGGCCGATACGAGCAGTACTTC | CASSIGQGTGRYEQYF